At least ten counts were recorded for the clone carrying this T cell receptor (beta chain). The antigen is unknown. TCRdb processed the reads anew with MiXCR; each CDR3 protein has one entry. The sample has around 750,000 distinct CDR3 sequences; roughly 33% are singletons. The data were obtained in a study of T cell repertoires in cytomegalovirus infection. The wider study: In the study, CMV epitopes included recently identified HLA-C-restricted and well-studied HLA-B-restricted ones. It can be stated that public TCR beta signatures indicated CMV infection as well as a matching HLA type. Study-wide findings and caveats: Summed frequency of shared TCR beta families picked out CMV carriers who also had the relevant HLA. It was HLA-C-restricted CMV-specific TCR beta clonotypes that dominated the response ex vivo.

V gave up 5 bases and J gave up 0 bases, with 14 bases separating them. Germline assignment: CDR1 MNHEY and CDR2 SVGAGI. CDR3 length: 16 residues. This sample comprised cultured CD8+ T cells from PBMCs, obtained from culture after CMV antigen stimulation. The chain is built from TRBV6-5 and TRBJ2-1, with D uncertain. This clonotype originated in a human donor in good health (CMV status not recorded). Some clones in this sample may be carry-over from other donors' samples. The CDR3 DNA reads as TGTGCCAGCAGTCTTCTAGAGATTAGCTCCTACAATGAGCAGTTCTTC. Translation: CASSLLEISSYNEQFF.